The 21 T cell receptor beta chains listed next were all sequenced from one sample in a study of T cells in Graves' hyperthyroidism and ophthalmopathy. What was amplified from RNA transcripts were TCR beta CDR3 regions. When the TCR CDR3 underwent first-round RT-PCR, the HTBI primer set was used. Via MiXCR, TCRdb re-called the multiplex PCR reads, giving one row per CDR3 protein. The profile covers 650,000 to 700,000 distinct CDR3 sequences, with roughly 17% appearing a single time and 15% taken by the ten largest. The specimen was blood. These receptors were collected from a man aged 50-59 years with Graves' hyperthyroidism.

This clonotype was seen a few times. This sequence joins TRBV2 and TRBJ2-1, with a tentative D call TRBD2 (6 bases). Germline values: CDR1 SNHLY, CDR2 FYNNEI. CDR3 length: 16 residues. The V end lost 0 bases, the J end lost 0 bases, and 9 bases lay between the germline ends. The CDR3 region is CASSEAGTYSYNEQFF. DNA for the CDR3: TGTGCCAGCAGTGAAGCGGGGACTTACTCCTACAATGAGCAGTTCTTC.

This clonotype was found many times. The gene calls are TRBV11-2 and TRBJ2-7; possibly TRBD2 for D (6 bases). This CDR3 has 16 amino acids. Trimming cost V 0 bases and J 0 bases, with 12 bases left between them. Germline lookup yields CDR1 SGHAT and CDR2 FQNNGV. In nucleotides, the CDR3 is TGTGCCAGCAGCTTAGAGATCGGGGGTTACTCCTACGAGCAGTACTTC. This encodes CASSLEIGGYSYEQYF.

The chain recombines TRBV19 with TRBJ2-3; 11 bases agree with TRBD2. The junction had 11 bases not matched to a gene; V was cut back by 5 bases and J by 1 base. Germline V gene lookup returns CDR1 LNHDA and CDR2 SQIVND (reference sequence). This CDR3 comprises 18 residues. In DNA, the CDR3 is TGTGCCAGTAGTCTCGGTAGCGGGAGGGCAGGTGGCACAGATACGCAGTATTTT. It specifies CASSLGSGRAGGTDTQYF.

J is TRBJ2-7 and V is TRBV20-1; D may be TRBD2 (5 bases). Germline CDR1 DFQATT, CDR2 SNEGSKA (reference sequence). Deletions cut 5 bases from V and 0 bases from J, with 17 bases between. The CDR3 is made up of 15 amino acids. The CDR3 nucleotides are TGCAGTGCTGGGAGACCCGAGACGGGCTCCTACGAGCAGTACTTC. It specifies CSAGRPETGSYEQYF.

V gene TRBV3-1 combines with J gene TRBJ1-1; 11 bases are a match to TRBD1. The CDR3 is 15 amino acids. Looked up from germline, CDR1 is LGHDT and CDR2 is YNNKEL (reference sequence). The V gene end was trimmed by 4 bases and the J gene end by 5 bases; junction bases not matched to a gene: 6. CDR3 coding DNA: TGTGCCAGCAGCCCGGACAGGGGGCGTCCGACTGAAGCTTTCTTT. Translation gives CASSPDRGRPTEAFF.

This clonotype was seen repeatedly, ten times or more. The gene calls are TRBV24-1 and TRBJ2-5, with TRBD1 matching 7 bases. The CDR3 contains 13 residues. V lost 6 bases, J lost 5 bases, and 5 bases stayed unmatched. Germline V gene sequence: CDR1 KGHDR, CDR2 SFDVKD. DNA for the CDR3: TGTGCCACCAGTCACAGGGGTATGGAGACCCAGTACTTC. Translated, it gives CATSHRGMETQYF.

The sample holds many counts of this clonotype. CDR3 sequence reads: CASSATIGEQFF. Here the CDR3 DNA reads TGTGCCAGCAGCGCTACTATAGGTGAGCAGTTCTTC. The chain carries TRBV7-3 and TRBJ2-1, with D hard to call. In germline, CDR1 is SGHTA, CDR2 FQGTGA. The CDR3 is 12 amino acids. V lost 5 bases, J lost 9 bases, and 11 bases lay in between.

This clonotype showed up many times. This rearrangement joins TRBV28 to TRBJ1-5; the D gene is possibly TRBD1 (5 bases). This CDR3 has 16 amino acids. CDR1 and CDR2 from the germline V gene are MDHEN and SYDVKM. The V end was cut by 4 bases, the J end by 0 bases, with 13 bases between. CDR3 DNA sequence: TGTGCCAGCAGTTCCCTCCAGGGACTTAGCAATCAGCCCCAGCATTTT. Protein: CASSSLQGLSNQPQHF.

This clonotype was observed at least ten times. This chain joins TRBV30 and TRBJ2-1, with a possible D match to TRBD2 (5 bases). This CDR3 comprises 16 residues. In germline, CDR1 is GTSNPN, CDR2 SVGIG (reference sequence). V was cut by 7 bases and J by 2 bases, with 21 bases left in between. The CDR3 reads CALVVSGRDTYNEQFF. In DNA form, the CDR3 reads TGTGCCTTGGTGGTATCAGGACGGGATACCTACAATGAGCAGTTCTTC.

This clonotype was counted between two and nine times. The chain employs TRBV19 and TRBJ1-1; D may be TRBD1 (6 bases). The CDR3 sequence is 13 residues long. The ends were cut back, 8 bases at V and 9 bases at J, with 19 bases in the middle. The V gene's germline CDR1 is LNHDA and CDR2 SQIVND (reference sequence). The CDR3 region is CASHPQGGIQAFF. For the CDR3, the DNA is TGTGCCAGTCACCCACAGGGAGGGATTCAAGCTTTCTTT. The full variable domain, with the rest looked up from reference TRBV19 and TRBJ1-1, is DGGITQSPKYLFRKEGQNVTLSCEQNLNHDAMYWYRQDPGQGLRLIYYSQIVNDFQKGDIAEGYSVSREKKESFPLTVTSAQKNPTAFYLCASHPQGGIQAFFGQGTRLTVV.

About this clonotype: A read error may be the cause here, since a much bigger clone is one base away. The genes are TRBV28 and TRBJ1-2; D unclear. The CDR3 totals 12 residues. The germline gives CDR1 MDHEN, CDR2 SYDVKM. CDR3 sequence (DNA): TGTGCCAGCAGCCGGAGATCCTATGGCTACGCCTTC. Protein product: CASSRRSYGYAF.

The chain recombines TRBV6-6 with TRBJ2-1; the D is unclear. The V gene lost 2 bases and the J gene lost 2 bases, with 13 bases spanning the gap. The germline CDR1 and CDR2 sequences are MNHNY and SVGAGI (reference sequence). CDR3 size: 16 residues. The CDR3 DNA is TGTGCCAGCAGTTACGAAGTGGGCCTGACCTACAATGAGCAGTTCTTC. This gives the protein CASSYEVGLTYNEQFF.

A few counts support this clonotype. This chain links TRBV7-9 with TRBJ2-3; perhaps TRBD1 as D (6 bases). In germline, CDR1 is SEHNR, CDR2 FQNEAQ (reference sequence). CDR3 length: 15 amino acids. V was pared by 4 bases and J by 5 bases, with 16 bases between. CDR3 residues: CASSSGTYEGDTQYF. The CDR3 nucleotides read TGTGCCAGCAGCTCCGGGACATACGAGGGAGATACGCAGTATTTT.

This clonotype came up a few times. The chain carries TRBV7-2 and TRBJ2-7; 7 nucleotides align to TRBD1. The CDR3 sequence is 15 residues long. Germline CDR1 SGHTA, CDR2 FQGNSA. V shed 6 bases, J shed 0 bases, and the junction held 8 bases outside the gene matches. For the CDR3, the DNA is TGTGCCAGCAGGTACAGGGGAAGGAGCTCCTACGAGCAGTACTTC. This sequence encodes CASRYRGRSSYEQYF.

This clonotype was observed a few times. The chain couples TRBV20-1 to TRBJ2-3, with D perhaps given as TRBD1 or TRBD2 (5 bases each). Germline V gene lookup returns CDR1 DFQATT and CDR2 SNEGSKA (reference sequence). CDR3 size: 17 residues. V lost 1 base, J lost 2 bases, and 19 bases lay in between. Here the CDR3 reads CSARGAMGVGPTDTQYF. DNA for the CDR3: TGCAGTGCTAGAGGGGCCATGGGGGTAGGCCCCACAGATACGCAGTATTTT.

The CDR3: CASSIPRRGTGELFF. CDR3 DNA sequence: TGTGCCAGTAGTATTCCGAGAAGGGGCACCGGGGAGCTGTTTTTT. The chain couples TRBV19 to TRBJ2-2, with a possible D match to TRBD1 (5 bases). CDR1 and CDR2 from the germline V gene are LNHDA and SQIVND (reference sequence). CDR3 length equals 15 residues. V gave up 3 bases and J gave up 4 bases, with 12 bases separating them.

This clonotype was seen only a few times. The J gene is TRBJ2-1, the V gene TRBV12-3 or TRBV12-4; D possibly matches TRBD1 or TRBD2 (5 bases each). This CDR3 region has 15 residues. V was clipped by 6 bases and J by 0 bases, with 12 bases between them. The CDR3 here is CASRSGGISYNEQFF. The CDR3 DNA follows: TGTGCCAGCAGATCTGGGGGAATCTCCTACAATGAGCAGTTCTTC.

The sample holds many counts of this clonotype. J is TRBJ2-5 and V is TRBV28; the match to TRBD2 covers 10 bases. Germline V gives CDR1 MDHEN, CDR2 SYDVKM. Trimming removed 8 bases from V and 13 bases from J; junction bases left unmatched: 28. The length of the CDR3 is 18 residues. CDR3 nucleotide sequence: TGTGCCAGCTGCCCCGGGGACCTCCTAGCGGGAGTCGGGTTTCCCCGGTACTTC. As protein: CASCPGDLLAGVGFPRYF.

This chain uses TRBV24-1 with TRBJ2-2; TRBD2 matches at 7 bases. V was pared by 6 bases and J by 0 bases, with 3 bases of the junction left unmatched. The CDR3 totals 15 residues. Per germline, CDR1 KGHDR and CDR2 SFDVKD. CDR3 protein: CATSLTSPNTGELFF. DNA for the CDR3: TGTGCCACCAGTCTGACTAGCCCGAACACCGGGGAGCTGTTTTTT.

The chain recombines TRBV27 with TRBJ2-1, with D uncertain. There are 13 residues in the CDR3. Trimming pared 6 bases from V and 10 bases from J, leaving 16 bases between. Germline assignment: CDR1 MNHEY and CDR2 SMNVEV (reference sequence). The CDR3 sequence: CASSPTGLGEQFF. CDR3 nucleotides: TGTGCCAGCAGCCCGACCGGATTGGGGGAGCAGTTCTTC.

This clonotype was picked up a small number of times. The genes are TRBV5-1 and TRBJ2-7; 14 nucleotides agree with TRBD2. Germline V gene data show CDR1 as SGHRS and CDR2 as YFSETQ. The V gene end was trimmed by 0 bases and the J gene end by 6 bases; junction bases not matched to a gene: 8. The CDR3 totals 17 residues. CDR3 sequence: CASSLVPGTSGSGEQYF. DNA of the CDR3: TGCGCCAGCAGCTTGGTTCCCGGGACTAGCGGGAGTGGCGAGCAGTACTTC. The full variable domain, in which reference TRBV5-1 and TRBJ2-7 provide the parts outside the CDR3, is KAGVTQTPRYLIKTRGQQVTLSCSPISGHRSVSWYQQTPGQGLQFLFEYFSETQRNKGNFPGRFSGRQFSNSRSEMNVSTLELGDSALYLCASSLVPGTSGSGEQYFGPGTRLTVT.